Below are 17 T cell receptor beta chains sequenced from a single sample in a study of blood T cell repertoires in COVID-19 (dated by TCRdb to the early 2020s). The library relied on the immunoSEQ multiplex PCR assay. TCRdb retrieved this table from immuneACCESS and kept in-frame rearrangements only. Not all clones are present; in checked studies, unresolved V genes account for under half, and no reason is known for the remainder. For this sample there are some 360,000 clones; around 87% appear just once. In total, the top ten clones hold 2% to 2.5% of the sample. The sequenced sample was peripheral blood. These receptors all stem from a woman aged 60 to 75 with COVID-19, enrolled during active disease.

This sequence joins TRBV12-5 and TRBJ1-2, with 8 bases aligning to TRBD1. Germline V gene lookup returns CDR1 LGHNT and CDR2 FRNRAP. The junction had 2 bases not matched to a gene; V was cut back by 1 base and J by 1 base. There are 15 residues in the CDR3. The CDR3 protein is CASGLEQGVNYGYTF. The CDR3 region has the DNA TGTGCTAGTGGTTTGGAACAGGGGGTTAACTATGGCTACACCTTC.

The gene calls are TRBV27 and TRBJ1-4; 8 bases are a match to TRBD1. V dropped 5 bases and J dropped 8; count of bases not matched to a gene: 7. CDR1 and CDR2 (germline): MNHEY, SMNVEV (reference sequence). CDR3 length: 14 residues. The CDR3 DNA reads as TGTGCCAGCAGTACCGACAGGGGCAGGGAAAAACTGTTTTTT. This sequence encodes CASSTDRGREKLFF.

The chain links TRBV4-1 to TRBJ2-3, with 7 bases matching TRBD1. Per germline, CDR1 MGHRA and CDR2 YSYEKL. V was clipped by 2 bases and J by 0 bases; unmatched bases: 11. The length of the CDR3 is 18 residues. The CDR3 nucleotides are TGCGCCAGCAGCCAAAGAGAGGGACAGAAGACTAGCACAGATACGCAGTATTTT. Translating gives CASSQREGQKTSTDTQYF.

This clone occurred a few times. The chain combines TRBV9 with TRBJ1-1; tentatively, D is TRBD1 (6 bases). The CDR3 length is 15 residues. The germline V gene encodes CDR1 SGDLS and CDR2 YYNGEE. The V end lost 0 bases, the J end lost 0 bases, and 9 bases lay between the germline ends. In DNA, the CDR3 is TGTGCCAGCAGCGTAGAAGGGACATTGAACACTGAAGCTTTCTTT. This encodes CASSVEGTLNTEAFF. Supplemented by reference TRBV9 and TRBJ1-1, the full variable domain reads DSGVTQTPKHLITATGQRVTLRCSPRSGDLSVYWYQQSLDQGLQFLIQYYNGEERAKGNILERFSAQQFPDLHSELNLSSLELGDSALYFCASSVEGTLNTEAFFGQGTRLTVV.

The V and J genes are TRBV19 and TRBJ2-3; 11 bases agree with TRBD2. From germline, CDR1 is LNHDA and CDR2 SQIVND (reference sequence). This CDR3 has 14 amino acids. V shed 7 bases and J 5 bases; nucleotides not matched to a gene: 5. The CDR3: CASTPSGGLDTQYF. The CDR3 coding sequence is TGTGCCAGTACCCCTAGCGGGGGGTTAGATACGCAGTATTTT. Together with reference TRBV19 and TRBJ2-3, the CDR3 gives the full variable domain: DGGITQSPKYLFRKEGQNVTLSCEQNLNHDAMYWYRQDPGQGLRLIYYSQIVNDFQKGDIAEGYSVSREKKESFPLTVTSAQKNPTAFYLCASTPSGGLDTQYFGPGTRLTVL.

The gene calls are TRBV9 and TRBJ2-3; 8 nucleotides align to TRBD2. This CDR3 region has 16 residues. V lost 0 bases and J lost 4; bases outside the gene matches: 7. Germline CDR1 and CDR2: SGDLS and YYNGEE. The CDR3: CASSVAGGPSADTQYF. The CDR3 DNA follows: TGTGCCAGCAGCGTAGCGGGGGGGCCGTCCGCAGATACGCAGTATTTT. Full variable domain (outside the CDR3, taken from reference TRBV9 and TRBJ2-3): DSGVTQTPKHLITATGQRVTLRCSPRSGDLSVYWYQQSLDQGLQFLIQYYNGEERAKGNILERFSAQQFPDLHSELNLSSLELGDSALYFCASSVAGGPSADTQYFGPGTRLTVL.

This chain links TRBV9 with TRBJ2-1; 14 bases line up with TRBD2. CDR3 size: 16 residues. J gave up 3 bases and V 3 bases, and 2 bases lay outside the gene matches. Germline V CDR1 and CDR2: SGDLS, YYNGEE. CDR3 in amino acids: CASSGTSGGFYNEQFF. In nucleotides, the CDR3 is TGTGCCAGCAGCGGGACTAGCGGGGGGTTCTACAATGAGCAGTTCTTC.

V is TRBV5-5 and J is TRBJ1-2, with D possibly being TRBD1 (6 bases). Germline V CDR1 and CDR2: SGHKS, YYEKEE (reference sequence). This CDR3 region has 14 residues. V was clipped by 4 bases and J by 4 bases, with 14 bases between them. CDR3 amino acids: CASSGAGQSYGYTF. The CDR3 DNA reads TGTGCCAGCAGCGGAGCCGGACAGAGCTATGGCTACACCTTC.

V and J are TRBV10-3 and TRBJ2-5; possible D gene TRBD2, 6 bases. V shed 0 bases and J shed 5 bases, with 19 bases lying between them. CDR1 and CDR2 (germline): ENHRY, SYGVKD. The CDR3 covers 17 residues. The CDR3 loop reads CAISESEGSLHRETQYF. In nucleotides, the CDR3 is TGTGCCATCAGTGAGTCGGAGGGCAGTCTTCATCGGGAGACCCAGTACTTC.

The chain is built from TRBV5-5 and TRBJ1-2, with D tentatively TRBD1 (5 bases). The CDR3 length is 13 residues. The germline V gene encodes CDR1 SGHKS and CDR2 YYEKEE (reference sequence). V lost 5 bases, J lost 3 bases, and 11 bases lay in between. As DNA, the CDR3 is TGTGCCAGCAGGACCGGGGGGGACTATGGCTACACCTTC. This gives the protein CASRTGGDYGYTF. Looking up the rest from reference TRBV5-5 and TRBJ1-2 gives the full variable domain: DAGVTQSPTHLIKTRGQQVTLRCSPISGHKSVSWYQQVLGQGPQFIFQYYEKEERGRGNFPDRFSARQFPNYSSELNVNALLLGDSALYLCASRTGGDYGYTFGSGTRLTVV.

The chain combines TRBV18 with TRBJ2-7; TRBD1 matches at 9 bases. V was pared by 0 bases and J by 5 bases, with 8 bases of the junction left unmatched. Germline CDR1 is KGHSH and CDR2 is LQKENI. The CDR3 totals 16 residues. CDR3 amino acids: CASSPPIGQGPHEQYF. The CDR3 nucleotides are TGTGCCAGCTCACCACCGATCGGACAGGGGCCCCACGAGCAGTACTTC.

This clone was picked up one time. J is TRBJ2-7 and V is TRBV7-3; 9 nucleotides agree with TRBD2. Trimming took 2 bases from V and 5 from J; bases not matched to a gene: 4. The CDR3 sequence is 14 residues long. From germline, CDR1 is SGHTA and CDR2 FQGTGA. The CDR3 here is CASSLAGGRHEQYF. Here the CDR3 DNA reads TGTGCCAGCAGCTTAGCGGGGGGGCGGCACGAGCAGTACTTC.

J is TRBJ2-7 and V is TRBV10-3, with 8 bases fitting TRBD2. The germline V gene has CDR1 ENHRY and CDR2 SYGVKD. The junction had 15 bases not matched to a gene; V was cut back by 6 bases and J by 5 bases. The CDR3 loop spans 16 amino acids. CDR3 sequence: CAIRAGSGARGDEQYF. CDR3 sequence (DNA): TGTGCCATCAGGGCCGGTAGCGGGGCGCGGGGGGACGAGCAGTACTTC.

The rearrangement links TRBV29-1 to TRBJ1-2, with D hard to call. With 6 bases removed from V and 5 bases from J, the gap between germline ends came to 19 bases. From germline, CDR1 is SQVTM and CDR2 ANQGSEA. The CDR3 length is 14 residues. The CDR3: CSVHEGVHQYGYTF. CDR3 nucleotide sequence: TGCAGCGTCCATGAGGGAGTTCACCAATATGGCTACACCTTC.

The CDR3 nucleotides read TGCGCCAGCAGCCCTAGCGGGGGTGGCCAAGAGACCCAGTACTTC. Translated, it gives CASSPSGGGQETQYF. The chain uses TRBV4-1 and TRBJ2-5, with 10 bases lining up with TRBD2. Germline V lookup: CDR1 MGHRA, CDR2 YSYEKL. V shed 4 bases and J 1 base; nucleotides not matched to a gene: 3. CDR3 length equals 15 residues.

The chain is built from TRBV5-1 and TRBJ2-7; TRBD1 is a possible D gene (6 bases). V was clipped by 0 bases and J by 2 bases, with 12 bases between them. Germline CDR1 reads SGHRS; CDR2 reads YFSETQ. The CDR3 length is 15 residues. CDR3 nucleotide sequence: TGCGCCAGCAGCTTGGATTTTCGACAGGCCTACGAGCAGTACTTC. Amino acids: CASSLDFRQAYEQYF. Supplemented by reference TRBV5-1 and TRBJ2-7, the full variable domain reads KAGVTQTPRYLIKTRGQQVTLSCSPISGHRSVSWYQQTPGQGLQFLFEYFSETQRNKGNFPGRFSGRQFSNSRSEMNVSTLELGDSALYLCASSLDFRQAYEQYFGPGTRLTVT.

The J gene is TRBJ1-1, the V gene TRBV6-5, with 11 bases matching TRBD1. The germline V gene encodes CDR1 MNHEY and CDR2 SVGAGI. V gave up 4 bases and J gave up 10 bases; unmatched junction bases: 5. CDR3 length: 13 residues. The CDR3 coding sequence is TGTGCCAGCAGTTCTAGGACAGGGGGCCGAGCTTTCTTT. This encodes CASSSRTGGRAFF.